What follows are 10 T cell receptor beta chains derived from one specimen sequenced in a study of shared clonotypes between healthy human individuals. Sequenced by immunoSEQ multiplex PCR; TCRdb stores in-frame clones only, minus some. The sample contains about 1 million clones, around four fifths of which appear only once. The sample consisted of memory CD4+ T cells sorted from blood. The subset here: CD45RA-negative fraction. The source is a man aged 18 to 35 in good health.

This chain uses TRBV18 with TRBJ1-5; no definite D call. Between the trimmed V and J ends, which lost 0 bases and 11 bases, there was a span of 11 bases. This CDR3 has 13 residues. CDR1 and CDR2 (germline): KGHSH, LQKENI. CDR3 nucleotides: TGTGCCAGCTCACCACCGAGTGGTGGGGCCCAGCATTTT. Its protein is CASSPPSGGAQHF. The full variable domain, rest sourced from reference TRBV18 and TRBJ1-5, is NAGVMQNPRHLVRRRGQEARLRCSPMKGHSHVYWYRQLPEEGLKFMVYLQKENIIDESGMPKERFSAEFPKEGPSILRIQQVVRGDSAAYFCASSPPSGGAQHFGDGTRLSIL.

The V and J genes are TRBV6-1 and TRBJ1-4, with D possibly being TRBD1 (6 bases). With 7 bases removed from V and 4 bases from J, the gap between germline ends came to 16 bases. This CDR3 has 15 amino acids. Germline values: CDR1 MNHNS, CDR2 SASEGT. This chain's CDR3 is CASTSLGALNEKLFF. The CDR3 DNA is TGTGCCAGCACCTCCCTGGGGGCGCTTAATGAAAAACTGTTTTTT.

The chain carries TRBV28 and TRBJ2-6; 9 bases fit TRBD1. Losses at the gene ends were 3 bases for V and 0 bases for J; bases not matched to a gene: 3. Germline-derived CDR1 and CDR2 are MDHEN and SYDVKM. The CDR3 is made up of 17 amino acids. CDR3 residues: CASSLLTGGSGANVLTF. The CDR3 bases are TGTGCCAGCAGTTTGCTGACAGGGGGCTCTGGGGCCAACGTCCTGACTTTC.

The genes are TRBV19 and TRBJ1-2, with 9 positions matching TRBD1. CDR3 length equals 12 residues. CDR1 and CDR2 from the germline V gene are LNHDA and SQIVND (reference sequence). Trimming removed 7 bases from V and 6 bases from J; junction bases left unmatched: 3. The DNA of the CDR3 is TGTGCCAGTATGGGGACAGGGCATGGCTACACCTTC. It codes for CASMGTGHGYTF.

On this clone itself: The junction shows a germline mismatch at one end, possibly a read error. The rearrangement links TRBV7-2 to TRBJ1-5; TRBD1 is a possible D gene (6 bases). Germline lookup yields CDR1 SGHTA and CDR2 FQGNSA. The CDR3 extends over 12 amino acids. CDR3 loop: CASSLDTGTQYF. CDR3 bases: TGTGCCAGCAGCTTAGATACCGGGACACAATATTTT.

This sequence joins TRBV9 and TRBJ2-1; TRBD2 matches 11 bases. CDR3 length: 17 residues. Germline CDR1 and CDR2: SGDLS and YYNGEE. The junction had 13 bases not matched to a gene; V was cut back by 1 base and J by 10 bases. CDR3 loop: CASSVRPTSGRSDEQFF. The DNA of the CDR3 is TGTGCCAGCAGCGTACGCCCAACTAGCGGGAGATCTGACGAGCAGTTCTTC. The full variable domain, in which reference TRBV9 and TRBJ2-1 provide the parts outside the CDR3, is DSGVTQTPKHLITATGQRVTLRCSPRSGDLSVYWYQQSLDQGLQFLIQYYNGEERAKGNILERFSAQQFPDLHSELNLSSLELGDSALYFCASSVRPTSGRSDEQFFGPGTRLTVL.

The chain has TRBV30 and TRBJ2-7; D may be TRBD1 (6 bases). From germline, CDR1 is GTSNPN and CDR2 SVGIG (reference sequence). This CDR3 contains 15 residues. V was clipped by 3 bases and J by 0 bases, with 15 bases between them. The CDR3 reads CAWSQGTGSSYEQYF. In DNA, the CDR3 is TGTGCCTGGAGCCAGGGGACGGGGAGCTCCTACGAGCAGTACTTC. The entire variable domain, with the rest obtained from reference TRBV30 and TRBJ2-7, is as follows: SQTIHQWPATLVQPVGSPLSLECTVEGTSNPNLYWYRQAAGRGLQLLFYSVGIGQISSEVPQNLSASRPQDRQFILSSKKLLLSDSGFYLCAWSQGTGSSYEQYFGPGTRLTVT.

The V and J genes are TRBV11-2 and TRBJ2-7; no definite D call. This CDR3 region has 14 residues. The V end was cut by 4 bases, the J end by 4 bases, with 14 bases between. Per germline, CDR1 SGHAT and CDR2 FQNNGV. The CDR3 loop reads CASSSPENQYEQYF. The DNA of the CDR3 is TGTGCCAGCAGCTCACCCGAAAATCAATACGAGCAGTACTTC. The full variable domain, with the rest looked up from reference TRBV11-2 and TRBJ2-7, is EAGVAQSPRYKIIEKRQSVAFWCNPISGHATLYWYQQILGQGPKLLIQFQNNGVVDDSQLPKDRFSAERLKGVDSTLKIQPAKLEDSAVYLCASSSPENQYEQYFGPGTRLTVT.

This clone was counted a single time. The rearrangement joins TRBV10-3 to TRBJ2-3; D unresolved. The CDR3 is made up of 13 amino acids. Trimming shortened V by 6 bases and J by 2 bases, and 9 bases separated the two germline ends. The germline CDR1 and CDR2 sequences are ENHRY and SYGVKD. The DNA of the CDR3 is TGTGCCATCAGCTCCGGGCCCACAGATACGCAGTATTTT. It encodes CAISSGPTDTQYF.

J is TRBJ2-7 and V is TRBV6-6; the match to TRBD1 covers 7 bases. The CDR3 totals 12 residues. V lost 10 bases to trimming and J lost 3 bases; unmatched junction nucleotides: 6. The germline V gene has CDR1 MNHNY and CDR2 SVGAGI (reference sequence). Here the CDR3 reads CATGQAGYEQYF. Here the CDR3 DNA reads TGTGCCACCGGACAGGCCGGCTACGAGCAGTACTTC.